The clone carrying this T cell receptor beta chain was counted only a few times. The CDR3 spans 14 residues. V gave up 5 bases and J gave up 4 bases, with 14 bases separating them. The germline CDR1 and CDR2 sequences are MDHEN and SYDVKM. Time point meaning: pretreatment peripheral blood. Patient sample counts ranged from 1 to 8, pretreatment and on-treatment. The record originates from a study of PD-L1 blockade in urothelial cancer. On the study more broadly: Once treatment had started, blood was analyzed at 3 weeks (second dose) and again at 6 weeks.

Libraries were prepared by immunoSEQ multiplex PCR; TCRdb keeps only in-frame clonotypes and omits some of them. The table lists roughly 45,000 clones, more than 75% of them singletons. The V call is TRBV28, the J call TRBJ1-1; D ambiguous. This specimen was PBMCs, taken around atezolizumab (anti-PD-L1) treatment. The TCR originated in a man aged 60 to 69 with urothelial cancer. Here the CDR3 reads CASSPFLTGTEAFF. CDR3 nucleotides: TGTGCCAGCAGTCCCTTTTTGACTGGCACTGAAGCTTTCTTT.